The present TCR beta chain was sequenced within a study of blood T cell repertoires in COVID-19. Study information: Sites in the United States, Italy and Spain provided acute and convalescent COVID-19 samples. T cells, B-cell-depleted T cells, or PBMCs supplied cDNA or gDNA.

In the original analysis: Reference gene primer amplification gave estimated nucleated cell counts. TCRdb's table, derived via immunoSEQ multiplex PCR, lists solely in-frame clones and lacks some. V and J calls and clone size are those listed in that table; D and trimming were worked out from the DNA. The sample shows over 85,000 clones, around 87% of them seen only once. CDR3 size: 16 residues. Germline CDR1 SGHVS, CDR2 FQNEAQ. V was trimmed by 5 bases and J by 5 bases, leaving 20 bases between them. This chain uses TRBV7-8 with TRBJ2-3; perhaps TRBD1 as D (6 bases). Sequenced sample: peripheral blood. This TCR came from a human donor with acute or convalescent COVID-19. The donor label of this sample is uncertain. The CDR3, as DNA: TGTGCCAGCAGCCCCTCGACAGGTAGAGGTAAAGATACGCAGTATTTT. Its protein product is CASSPSTGRGKDTQYF.